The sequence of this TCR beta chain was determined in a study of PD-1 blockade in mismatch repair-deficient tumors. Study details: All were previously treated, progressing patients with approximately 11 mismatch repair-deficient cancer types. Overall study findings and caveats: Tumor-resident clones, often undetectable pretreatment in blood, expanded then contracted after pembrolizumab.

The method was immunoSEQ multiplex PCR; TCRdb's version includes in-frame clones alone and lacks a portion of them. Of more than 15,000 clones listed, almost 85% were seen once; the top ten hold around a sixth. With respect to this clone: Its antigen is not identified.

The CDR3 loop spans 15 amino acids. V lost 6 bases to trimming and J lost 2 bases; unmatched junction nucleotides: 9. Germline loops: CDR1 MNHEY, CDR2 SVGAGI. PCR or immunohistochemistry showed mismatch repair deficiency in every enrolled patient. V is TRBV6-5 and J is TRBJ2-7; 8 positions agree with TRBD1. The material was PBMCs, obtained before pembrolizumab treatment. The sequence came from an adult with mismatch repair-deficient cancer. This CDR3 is CASRRGQEFPYEQYF. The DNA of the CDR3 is TGTGCCAGCAGGAGGGGACAGGAGTTTCCCTACGAGCAGTACTTC.